One and the same sample provided the 20 T cell receptor beta chains below, sequenced in a study of T-cell memory formation after mild COVID-19. TCRdb recomputed calls from the 5' RACE reads with MiXCR, one row per CDR3 protein. Of 350,000 or so distinct CDR3 sequences in the sample, around 20% were seen once. The sample consisted of PBMCs or a T cell subset sorted from them (not recorded which). These receptors came from an adult woman who had mild COVID-19 (a few samples of this study predate the infection). Cell type and time point are not known.

The chain is built from TRBV19 and TRBJ1-1; no firm D call. The CDR3 has 15 amino acids. Trimming removed 5 bases at V and 1 base at J, with 14 bases between. The germline gives CDR1 LNHDA, CDR2 SQIVND (reference sequence). CDR3: CASSDYTGGNTEAFF. CDR3 DNA sequence: TGTGCCAGTAGTGACTACACCGGAGGGAACACTGAAGCTTTCTTT.

Written as DNA, the CDR3 is TGTGCCAGCCACCCTGGGCATTACGGCTTTCAGCCCCAGCATTTT. Its protein is CASHPGHYGFQPQHF. V is TRBV6-2 or TRBV6-3 and J is TRBJ1-5; D unresolved. The V end lost 8 bases, the J end lost 6 bases, and 20 bases lay between the germline ends. The CDR3 runs 15 residues. The germline gives CDR1 MNHEY, CDR2 SVGEGT.

This rearrangement joins TRBV6-2 or TRBV6-3 to TRBJ2-3; D call uncertain. This CDR3 has 12 amino acids. Per germline, CDR1 MNHEY and CDR2 SVGEGT. V shed 5 bases and J shed 6 bases, with 9 bases lying between them. CDR3 loop: CASSHNADTQYF. CDR3 coding DNA: TGTGCCAGCAGTCACAACGCCGATACGCAGTATTTT.

This clonotype showed up just once. The rearrangement uses TRBV10-3 and TRBJ1-1, with a weak D call TRBD1 (6 bases). This CDR3 spans 15 amino acids. Trimming took 2 bases from V and 1 from J, leaving 11 bases between them. Germline V gene data show CDR1 as ENHRY and CDR2 as SYGVKD. The DNA for the CDR3 is TGTGCCATCAGTGAGCCGGGACATAAGAACACTGAAGCTTTCTTT. This gives the protein CAISEPGHKNTEAFF.

The rearrangement links TRBV9 to TRBJ2-7; D is ambiguous. The CDR3 runs to 14 residues. The V end was cut by 4 bases, the J end by 1 base, with 12 bases between. Per germline, CDR1 SGDLS and CDR2 YYNGEE. CDR3 loop: CASSPRTESYEQYF. CDR3 in DNA: TGTGCCAGCAGCCCCCGGACGGAGTCCTACGAGCAGTACTTC. Full variable domain (outside the CDR3, taken from reference TRBV9 and TRBJ2-7): DSGVTQTPKHLITATGQRVTLRCSPRSGDLSVYWYQQSLDQGLQFLIQYYNGEERAKGNILERFSAQQFPDLHSELNLSSLELGDSALYFCASSPRTESYEQYFGPGTRLTVT.

The chain links TRBV6-6 to TRBJ2-1, with D maybe TRBD2 (6 bases). CDR3 length equals 16 residues. CDR1 and CDR2 (germline): MNHNY, SVGAGI (reference sequence). The ends were cut back, 9 bases at V and 0 bases at J, with 18 bases in the middle. Here the CDR3 DNA reads TGTGCCAGTACGGGCGAGCGGGCGAGCTCCTACAATGAGCAGTTCTTC. Translated: CASTGERASSYNEQFF.

The V and J genes are TRBV19 and TRBJ1-5; D gene unclear. The CDR3 runs to 15 residues. V was trimmed by 9 bases and J by 5 bases, leaving 20 bases between them. In germline, CDR1 is LNHDA, CDR2 SQIVND (reference sequence). The CDR3 nucleotides read TGTGCCAGCGGGCGGCTGGAGGATTACGATCAGCCCCAGCATTTT. Protein: CASGRLEDYDQPQHF.

The chain links TRBV15 to TRBJ2-1, with 13 bases that match TRBD2. This CDR3 contains 19 residues. CDR1 and CDR2 from the germline V gene are LNHNV and YYDKDF (reference sequence). Germline trimming cut 0 bases from V and 4 bases from J; bases unmatched to any gene: 9. The DNA for the CDR3 is TGTGCCACCAGCAGAGATTATGGACTAGCGGGGGCAAAATACAATGAGCAGTTCTTC. Translating gives CATSRDYGLAGAKYNEQFF.

J is TRBJ1-2 and V is TRBV12-3 or TRBV12-4, with 7 bases matching TRBD1. The CDR3 contains 12 residues. The V and J ends lost 7 bases and 8 bases, in that order; junction bases with no gene match: 7. The CDR3 is CASKTGTAGYTF. The CDR3 DNA is TGTGCCAGCAAGACGGGGACAGCGGGCTACACCTTC.

This chain connects TRBV10-3 to TRBJ2-7, with TRBD2 as a possible D gene (6 bases). Germline CDR1 and CDR2: ENHRY and SYGVKD. The CDR3 runs 15 residues. V gave up 3 bases and J gave up 3 bases, with 15 bases separating them. Written as DNA, the CDR3 is TGTGCCATCAGTGACCCGGGACTTCCTAACTACGAGCAGTACTTC. This encodes CAISDPGLPNYEQYF.

V usage is TRBV27 and J usage is TRBJ2-7; D might be TRBD1 (5 bases). Germline CDR1 MNHEY, CDR2 SMNVEV (reference sequence). Trimming left V 9 bases short and J 5 bases short, with 8 bases between. The CDR3 loop spans 10 amino acids. CDR3 in amino acids: CASGADEQYF. The DNA of the CDR3 is TGTGCCAGTGGGGCGGACGAGCAGTACTTC.

The chain carries TRBV4-1 and TRBJ1-2, with D possibly matching TRBD1 (6 bases). The germline V gene has CDR1 MGHRA and CDR2 YSYEKL. The CDR3 contains 16 residues. Between the trimmed V and J ends, which lost 0 bases and 2 bases, there was a span of 13 bases. The CDR3 protein is CASSQDIRGGNYGYTF. The CDR3, as DNA: TGCGCCAGCAGCCAAGATATCAGGGGAGGGAACTATGGCTACACCTTC.

V is TRBV5-4 and J is TRBJ2-1, with TRBD1 identical over 11 bases. The junction had 3 bases not matched to a gene; V was cut back by 1 base and J by 6 bases. Per germline, CDR1 SGHNT and CDR2 YYREEE (reference sequence). This CDR3 is 15 amino acids long. CDR3 DNA: TGTGCCAGCAGCTTGTACGGGACAGGGGGCAATGAGCAGTTCTTC. This sequence encodes CASSLYGTGGNEQFF.

Here the CDR3 DNA reads TGTGCCACTAAGGAGACCCAGTACTTC. Its translation: CATKETQYF. This chain connects TRBV19 to TRBJ2-5, with unresolved D. Germline V lookup: CDR1 LNHDA, CDR2 SQIVND (reference sequence). The CDR3 sequence is 9 residues long. The V gene lost 10 bases and the J gene lost 5 bases, with 5 bases spanning the gap.

This clonotype was observed a handful of times. This sequence joins TRBV6-2 or TRBV6-3 and TRBJ2-7; possibly TRBD2 for D (5 bases). Germline V gives CDR1 MNHEY, CDR2 SVGEGT. CDR3 length equals 15 residues. The V gene lost 6 bases and the J gene lost 7 bases, with 22 bases spanning the gap. The CDR3 sequence: CASRLLLDFLGEQYF. The DNA of the CDR3 is TGTGCCAGCAGACTCCTCTTGGACTTTTTGGGGGAGCAGTACTTC.

This clonotype was recorded many times. The J gene is TRBJ2-5, the V gene TRBV6-2 or TRBV6-3, with TRBD2 matching 14 bases. V lost 4 bases and J lost 5; bases outside the gene matches: 6. Germline CDR1 and CDR2: MNHEY and SVGEGT. The CDR3 is 16 amino acids. This chain's CDR3 is CASSSGLAGVWETQYF. The DNA for the CDR3 is TGTGCCAGCAGTTCGGGACTAGCGGGAGTATGGGAGACCCAGTACTTC.

Written as DNA, the CDR3 is TGTGCCAGCAGCCCGCAGGAAAGGCAGAGCTCCTATAATTCACCCCTCCACTTT. This gives the protein CASSPQERQSSYNSPLHF. The chain carries TRBV7-9 and TRBJ1-6, with D unclear. Per germline, CDR1 SEHNR and CDR2 FQNEAQ (reference sequence). V was clipped by 5 bases and J by 0 bases, with 17 bases between them. There are 18 residues in the CDR3.

This clonotype turned up a few times. This chain uses TRBV12-3 or TRBV12-4 with TRBJ2-7; D is ambiguous. The CDR3 consists of 14 residues. V was clipped by 5 bases and J by 2 bases, with 13 bases between them. The CDR3 loop is CASSAGLRPYEQYF. The CDR3 DNA sequence: TGTGCCAGCAGTGCCGGGCTGAGGCCCTACGAGCAGTACTTC.

This clonotype was seen only a few times. The rearrangement links TRBV7-2 to TRBJ2-2, with D hard to call. With 5 bases removed from V and 13 bases from J, the gap between germline ends came to 11 bases. Germline CDR1 reads SGHTA; CDR2 reads FQGNSA. CDR3 length: 11 residues. The chain's CDR3 is CASSPILGLFF. Written as DNA, the CDR3 is TGTGCCAGCAGCCCGATCCTGGGGCTGTTTTTT.

The J gene is TRBJ1-3, the V gene TRBV4-2; D remains unclear. The CDR3 consists of 15 residues. CDR1 LGHNA and CDR2 YNFKEQ come from the germline V gene. V lost 0 bases to trimming and J lost 3 bases, with 9 bases between them. CDR3 loop: CASSQEKLGGNTIYF. The CDR3 nucleotides are TGTGCCAGCAGCCAAGAAAAGCTCGGTGGAAACACCATATATTTT.